This T cell receptor beta chain was obtained from a study of cytomegalovirus exposure and HLA in healthy donors. Both 60 Vbeta primers and 13 Jbeta primers went into the PCR. Repertoires were generated with immunoSEQ multiplex PCR, while TCRdb's copy carries only in-frame clones and drops some. The sample is made up of 100,000 to 150,000 clones, and the top ten hold about 1.6% of it. The V gene's germline CDR1 is SNHLY and CDR2 FYNNEI. The length of the CDR3 is 18 residues. V dropped 6 bases and J dropped 5; count of bases not matched to a gene: 18. Material for sequencing was PBMCs. The J gene is TRBJ1-5, the V gene TRBV2, with TRBD1 identical over 8 bases. The sequence derives from a woman aged 40 to 55 in good health and CMV-seronegative. DNA for the CDR3: TGTGCCAGCAGACTCCTCAGGGGGCCTACAGACCGCCATCAGCCCCAGCATTTT. Translation gives CASRLLRGPTDRHQPQHF.